This T cell receptor beta chain came from a study of cytomegalovirus exposure and HLA in healthy donors (dated by TCRdb to about 2017). About the study as a whole: According to an earlier analysis of around 600 of the donors, some 180 million T cells yielded some 120 million unique TCR beta sequences and approximately 300 Gb of sequence data. Among over 350 genotyped donors of the cohort, an average of around 240,000 unique TCR beta nucleotide sequences were sequenced per donor, 15% to 20% of them non-productive. In an earlier analysis of 500 to 650 of the donors, high-throughput TCR beta sequencing was used to judge whether each TCR beta V gene segment behaved as functional or pseudogenic. The study was designed to test whether signatures of past pathogen exposure could be identified by cataloging public T cell receptors. The number of donors typed differed by locus, with roughly 620-630 for A, B, C, DRB1 and DQB1, roughly 520 for DQA1, approximately 580 for DPA1, and around 450 for DPB1. The study used immunosequencing to profile the T cell repertoires of approximately 650 subjects and linked those repertoires to cytomegalovirus serostatus. Both class I and class II loci were covered by HLA typing, at four-digit resolution. In a later genetic analysis, genome-wide SNP genotypes for about 65% of the roughly 700 donors were used, and that subset was treated as a discovery cohort. Of the roughly 400 genotyped donors, 65% to 90% fell in the genetic ancestry cluster associated with self-reported Caucasian donors. To predict cytomegalovirus infection status, the study combined high-throughput TCR immunosequencing, statistical association of individual TCRs with disease status, and machine learning. Donor age, sex, ethnicity and CMV serostatus were compiled together with the repertoire data. Four or five DR-DQ haplotypes were handled as single units for association and clustering because linkage in the cohort was strong. In the later analysis, no new phenotypic data were used to find candidate immune exposures; instead, reliance was placed on TCR beta sequences and their occurrence across donors. All discovery cohort repertoires had been generated using a single sequencing platform. To study patterns of TCR occurrence, a later analysis re-analyzed previously published TCR beta repertoires from just over 650 donors and added high-resolution HLA genotyping. Roughly 300 gigabases of sequencing data and 70 million to 100 million unique TCR sequences were included in an early release covering 550 to 650 HLA-typed donors. Besides the first cohort of around 700 subjects, a separate validation cohort made up of roughly 130 different subjects was used.

Relative to germline, V is 7 bases shorter and J is 10 bases shorter, with 13 bases between their ends. There are 11 amino acids in the CDR3, from cysteine to phenylalanine inclusive. Only CDR3 DNA is held: 33 bases, read in frame from base 1. For CDR1 and CDR2, the germline V gene (reference sequence) lists MNHEY and SMNVEV. Paper-wide results and their limitations: The classifier was reported to diagnose cytomegalovirus status with high specificity and sensitivity in both the original cohort and the validation cohort. In a later genetic analysis, a missense DCLRE1C variant was associated with V-gene and J-gene trimming of TCR beta chains, and the association was replicated in an independent cohort. Because some donors lacked HLA typing at each locus, the association tests relied only on the typed subset. Only TCR beta chains were sequenced in this cohort, and the absence of alpha or paired-chain data limited detectable features. Immune exposure information for the cohort was limited to CMV serostatus. Approximately 18 rarely observed V segments, including chromosome 9 orphons, were excluded from the earlier analysis of 550 to 700 of the donors because counts were too low. A later analysis found that TCR association rates varied across HLA loci, with DRB1 alleles showing the most associated TCRs and HLA-C alleles the fewest. According to a later analysis, parvovirus B19, influenza, CMV and Epstein-Barr virus appeared linked to several top co-occurrence clusters. Most TCR sequences were seen in very few donors, while some public TCRs were found in many individuals. In a later genetic analysis, fewer N-insertions in productive TCRs were reported among donors in an Asian-associated ancestry cluster than the roughly 700-donor mean. In the study, 150 to 200 TCR beta chains were listed as associated with cytomegalovirus. Presence/absence analyses assumed roughly uniform sequencing depth across donors, an assumption that may not hold. A later analysis found that HLA-associated TCR beta chains were more clonally expanded and had lower generation probabilities than equally common non-associated chains. A later analysis associated roughly 17,000 TCR beta sequences with specific HLA alleles at a false discovery rate of 0.05. Assigning TCR associations to individual alleles was difficult when HLA alleles, especially DR and DQ, strongly co-occurred. According to a later analysis, most CMV-associated TCR beta chains appeared to be HLA-restricted, and the HLA associations seemed to be driven largely by CMV exposure. The authors suggested that the approach could potentially be extended to other disease states and immunological phenotypes. In an earlier analysis of 587 of the donors, most TCR beta V segments appeared in productive rearrangements about 87% or about 30% of the time, broadly matching IMGT annotations. A further reported finding was that TCR beta sequences accurately predicted the HLA-A and HLA-B alleles for most subjects in the first cohort. In vitro tests confirmed that a few of the cytomegalovirus-associated TCR beta chains recognize cytomegalovirus antigens. The 87-base-pair reads could not distinguish some IMGT-functional V segments, including TRBV6-2 and TRBV6-3, so those segments were excluded. Correlated functional status among segregating V segments might reflect linkage disequilibrium, but an unknown experimental factor could not be ruled out. A group of highly shared sequence variants was considered likely to be a technical artifact of the sequencing pipeline.

In total, approximately 690 healthy bone marrow donors made up the cohort. At the time of sampling, all cohort members were nominally healthy, though unrecorded immune exposures were likely present. The donor was CMV seropositive and was included in the group of 289 seropositive cohort members. A peripheral blood sample was collected from each donor, and TCR beta sequencing was performed on peripheral blood mononuclear cells. The Qiagen DNeasy Blood Extraction Kit was used to extract genomic DNA from the blood cell samples. Library preparation employed the immunoSEQ multiplex PCR assay. The multiplex PCR relied on a mix of 60 forward primers for TCR Vbeta segments and 13 reverse primers for TCR Jbeta segments. The CDR3 region of rearranged TCR beta genes was amplified from genomic DNA by a multiplex PCR assay. The Illumina HiSeq System was used to sequence the amplified TCR beta libraries as 87-base-pair reads. Processing in the source paper ran as follows. Across the 666 repertoires, a later analysis counted some 80 million unique TCR beta chains, approximately 12 million of which were shared by at least two donors. To remove PCR and sequencing errors, raw reads were error-corrected and collapsed into unique sequences using a nearest-neighbor algorithm that merged closely related sequences. To assign V, D and J gene segments, CDR3 sequences were aligned to IMGT reference sequences. For a sequence to be retained, at least a six-nucleotide match to both a V gene segment and a J gene segment was required. A rearrangement was called productive if the CDR3 had no stop codons and remained in frame with V and J, and every other rearrangement was called non-productive. CDR3 was defined according to IMGT convention as the region running from the second conserved V-encoded cysteine to the conserved J-encoded phenylalanine. The earlier analysis of some 580 of the donors excluded any sequence lacking an unambiguous match to a single V gene segment. An earlier analysis of almost 600 of the donors classified V segments as functional when productive rearrangements were above 56.7% and as segregating when the standard deviation between donors was above 5%. A statistical classification framework was built to diagnose cytomegalovirus status from the catalog of TCR beta chain sequences. A later analysis assigned V and J genes by comparing TCR nucleotide sequences with IMGT/GENE-DB human TR gene sequences. A later analysis assigned CDR3 sequences and most-parsimonious VDJ recombination scenarios with the TCRdist pipeline. In a later analysis, each TCR beta chain was defined by its CDR3 amino acid sequence together with its V-gene family, and reads lacking a unique V-gene family were excluded. To address suspected cross-contamination and a sequencing artifact, a later analysis removed under 600 highly shared, low-generation-probability nucleotide sequences. A later analysis calculated a clonal expansion index for each public chain from normalized within-repertoire ranks of inferred template counts. A later analysis computed generation probabilities with a VDJ recombination model fitted to out-of-frame rearrangements, and checked the results against IGoR. In a later analysis, hypergeometric tests were used to score TCR-TCR, TCR-HLA and TCR-CMV co-occurrence, with a repertoire-size bias correction applied to TCR pairs. A later analysis estimated false discovery rates by permuting HLA or CMV assignments 20 times. In a later analysis, co-occurring TCRs were grouped with DBSCAN, and TCRdist sequence similarity was added when clustering was performed within HLA-allele-positive subsets. For co-occurrence clustering, repertoires with fewer than 30,000 or more than 120,000 public chains were excluded, along with 5 or 6 repertoires with anomalous nucleotide sharing. What TCRdb holds here is the immuneACCESS table cut down to in-frame rearrangements. Part of the clones is not present; checked against another copy, under half of the missing clones reflect an unresolved V gene, and the others are unexplained. The V and J calls and clone size are taken from that table; D and trimming were inferred from the DNA. The sample profile shows about 200,000 clones; 70% of them were found once. The ten largest make up 2% to 3% of the sample.

This clone occurred a few times. Its recognized antigen is unknown. No much larger clonotype is one base removed from it; base qualities were not supplied. The specimen was PBMCs. Recombination connected TRBV27 to TRBJ1-1, with a weak D call of TRBD1 (6 bases match). The receptor was isolated from a man aged 35-49 years in good health and CMV-seropositive. The CDR3 reads as follows: CASTLGGRAFF. The bases read TGTGCCAGCACCCTCGGGGGGCGAGCTTTCTTT.